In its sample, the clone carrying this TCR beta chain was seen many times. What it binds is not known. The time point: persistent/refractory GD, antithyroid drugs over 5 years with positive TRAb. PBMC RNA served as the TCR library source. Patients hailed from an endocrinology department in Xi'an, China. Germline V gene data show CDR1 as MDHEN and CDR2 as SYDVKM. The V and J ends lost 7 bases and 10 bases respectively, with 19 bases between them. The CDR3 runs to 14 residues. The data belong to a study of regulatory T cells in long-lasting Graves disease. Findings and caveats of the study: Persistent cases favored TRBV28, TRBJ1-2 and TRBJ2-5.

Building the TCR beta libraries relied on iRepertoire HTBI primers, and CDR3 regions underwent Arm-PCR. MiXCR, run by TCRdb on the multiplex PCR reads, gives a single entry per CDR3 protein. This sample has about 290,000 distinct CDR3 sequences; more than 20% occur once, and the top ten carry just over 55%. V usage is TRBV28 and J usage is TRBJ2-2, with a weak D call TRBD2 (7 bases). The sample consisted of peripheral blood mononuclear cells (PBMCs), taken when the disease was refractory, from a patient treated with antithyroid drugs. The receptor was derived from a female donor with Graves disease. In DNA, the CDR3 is TGTGCCAGCAAAACCTTTCGGGGGGCTGAGGAGCTGTTTTTT. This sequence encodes CASKTFRGAEELFF. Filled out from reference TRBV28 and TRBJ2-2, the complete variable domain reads DVKVTQSSRYLVKRTGEKVFLECVQDMDHENMFWYRQDPGLGLRLIYFSYDVKMKEKGDIPEGYSVSREKKERFSLILESASTNQTSMYLCASKTFRGAEELFFGEGSRLTVL.